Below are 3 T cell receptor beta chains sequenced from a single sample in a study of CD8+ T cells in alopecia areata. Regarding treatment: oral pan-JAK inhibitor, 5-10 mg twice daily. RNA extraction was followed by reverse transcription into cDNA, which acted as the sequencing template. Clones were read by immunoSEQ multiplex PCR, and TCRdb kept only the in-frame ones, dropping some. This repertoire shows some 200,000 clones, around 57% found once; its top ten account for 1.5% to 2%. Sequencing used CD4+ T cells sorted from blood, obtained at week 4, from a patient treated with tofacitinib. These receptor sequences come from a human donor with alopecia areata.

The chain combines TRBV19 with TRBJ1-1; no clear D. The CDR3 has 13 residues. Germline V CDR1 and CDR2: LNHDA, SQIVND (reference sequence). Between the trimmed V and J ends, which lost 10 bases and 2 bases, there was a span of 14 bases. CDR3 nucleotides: TGTGCCACCGCGGAAAGGGTTAACACTGAAGCTTTCTTT. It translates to CATAERVNTEAFF.

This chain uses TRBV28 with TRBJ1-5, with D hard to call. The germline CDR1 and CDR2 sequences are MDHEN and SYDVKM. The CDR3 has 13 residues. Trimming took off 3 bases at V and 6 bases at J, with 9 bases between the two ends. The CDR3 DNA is TGTGCCAGCAGTTTTGGGAGCGCTCAGCCCCAGCATTTT. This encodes CASSFGSAQPQHF. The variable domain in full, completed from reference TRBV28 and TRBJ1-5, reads DVKVTQSSRYLVKRTGEKVFLECVQDMDHENMFWYRQDPGLGLRLIYFSYDVKMKEKGDIPEGYSVSREKKERFSLILESASTNQTSMYLCASSFGSAQPQHFGDGTRLSIL.

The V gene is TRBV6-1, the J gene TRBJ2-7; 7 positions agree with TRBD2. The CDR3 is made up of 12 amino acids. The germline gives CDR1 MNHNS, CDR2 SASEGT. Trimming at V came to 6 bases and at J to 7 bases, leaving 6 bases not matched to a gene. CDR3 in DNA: TGTGCCAGCAGAACATGGGAGGGTGAGCAGTACTTC. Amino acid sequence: CASRTWEGEQYF.